Listed below are T cell receptor beta chains from one sample, sequenced in a study of beta chain features in type 1 diabetes. Some clones are missing from TCRdb's copy, which holds only in-frame ones; the method was immunoSEQ multiplex PCR. The sample lists some 130,000 clones, approximately 10% occurring once. The sequenced material came from central memory CD4+ T cells from blood. These receptors came from a man aged 25-45 years with type 1 diabetes. Both conserved end residues are part of each CDR3. A D gene is named only where the DNA matches it firmly. A row's size may be missing; if present it is once, few, many or a size class.

TRBD1 | NA | TRBJ1-5 | TRBV7-2 | CASSPGTGRGQPQHF | TGTGCCAGCAGCCCCGGGACAGGGAGAGGACAGCCCCAGCATTTT
TRBD2 | NA | TRBJ2-5 | TRBV5-4 | CASSGPPSGGSGETQYF | TGTGCCAGCAGCGGGCCCCCTAGCGGGGGTTCGGGGGAGACCCAGTACTTC
NA | few | TRBJ1-1 | TRBV6-5 | CASSYSRSGDTEAFF | TGTGCCAGCAGTTACTCAAGGTCAGGGGACACTGAAGCTTTCTTT
NA | NA | TRBJ1-2 | TRBV28 | CASSLRQPGYTF | TGTGCCAGCAGTTTACGACAGCCCGGCTACACCTTC
NA | NA | TRBJ2-2 | TRBV5-6 | CASSLYGELFF | TGTGCCAGCAGCTTGTACGGGGAGCTGTTTTTT
TRBD1 | NA | TRBJ1-5 | TRBV7-3 | CASSLTGEVGQPQHF | TGTGCCAGCAGTTTGACAGGGGAAGTTGGACAGCCCCAGCATTTT
TRBD1 | few | TRBJ1-5 | TRBV25-1 | CASSETGQGADQPQHF | TGTGCCAGCAGTGAAACAGGACAGGGGGCAGATCAGCCCCAGCATTTT
TRBD1 | NA | TRBJ1-2 | TRBV28 | CASGVGTAHYGYTF | TGTGCCAGCGGGGTCGGGACAGCTCACTATGGCTACACCTTC
TRBD2 | NA | TRBJ2-1 | TRBV9 | CASSVSGGISEQFF | TGTGCCAGCAGCGTTAGCGGGGGCATTAGTGAGCAGTTCTTC
NA | few | TRBJ1-3 | TRBV29-1 | CSVEDTGYHSGNTIYF | TGCAGCGTTGAGGACACCGGGTACCACTCTGGAAACACCATATATTTT
TRBD2 | NA | TRBJ2-5 | TRBV10-3 | CAISASGGAETQYF | TGTGCCATCAGTGCTAGCGGGGGGGCAGAGACCCAGTACTTC
NA | few | TRBJ2-2 | TRBV7-2 | CASSLRSIGSLLSGELFF | TGTGCCAGCAGCTTGAGGTCGATAGGCAGCCTTTTGTCCGGGGAGCTGTTTTTT
TRBD1 | few | TRBJ2-7 | TRBV10-3 | CAISYDRAYEQYF | TGTGCCATCAGTTATGACAGGGCCTACGAGCAGTACTTC
TRBD1 | few | TRBJ2-7 | TRBV27 | CVSGRQGAYEQYF | TGTGTCAGCGGTAGGCAGGGGGCCTACGAGCAGTACTTC
NA | few | TRBJ1-5 | TRBV5-6 | CASSFSGGYNQPQHF | TGTGCCAGCAGTTTTTCTGGAGGGTACAATCAGCCCCAGCATTTT
TRBD2 | few | TRBJ2-7 | TRBV18 | CASSPTSGFDYEQYF | TGTGCCAGCTCACCGACTAGCGGTTTTGACTACGAGCAGTACTTC
NA | NA | TRBJ1-5 | TRBV11-2 | CASSLGYVYSNQPQHF | TGTGCCAGCAGCTTAGGTTATGTTTATAGCAATCAGCCCCAGCATTTT
NA | few | TRBJ2-2 | TRBV11-1 | CASSPPAGTGELFF | TGTGCCAGCAGCCCCCCAGCCGGGACCGGGGAGCTGTTTTTT
TRBD1 | few | TRBJ1-4 | TRBV7-3 | CASSTPGQINEKLFF | TGTGCCAGCAGCACCCCGGGACAGATCAATGAAAAACTGTTTTTT
NA | NA | TRBJ2-3 | TRBV9 | CASSETHTDTQYF | TGTGCCAGCAGCGAGACTCACACAGATACGCAGTATTTT
NA | few | TRBJ1-4 | TRBV2 | CAGGTDYNEKLFF | TGTGCCGGGGGGACCGACTATAATGAAAAACTGTTTTTT
NA | NA | TRBJ2-3 | TRBV29-1 | CSHTPLDTQYF | TGCAGCCACACACCCCTAGATACGCAGTATTTT
NA | few | TRBJ2-2 | TRBV18 | CASSTPGELFF | TGTGCCAGCTCAACTCCCGGGGAGCTGTTTTTT
NA | NA | TRBJ1-1 | TRBV5-1 | CASSPEGEVEAFF | TGCGCCAGCAGCCCGGAAGGGGAAGTTGAAGCTTTCTTT
NA | few | TRBJ2-7 | TRBV6-6 | CASSYLSGESGEQYF | TGTGCCAGCAGTTACTTATCAGGGGAGTCGGGGGAGCAGTACTTC
NA | NA | TRBJ1-5 | TRBV9 | CASSPRDGGDQPQHF | TGTGCCAGCAGCCCCCGGGACGGAGGGGATCAGCCCCAGCATTTT
TRBD1 | few | TRBJ2-5 | TRBV27 | CASSQSTGGLETQYF | TGTGCCAGCAGTCAAAGTACAGGGGGCTTGGAGACCCAGTACTTC
NA | NA | TRBJ2-7 | TRBV30 | CAWSGVLGGGLYF | TGTGCCTGGAGTGGCGTCTTGGGGGGGGGCCTGTACTTC
TRBD1 | many | TRBJ2-4 | TRBV15 | CATSREGQEENIQYF | TGTGCCACCAGCAGAGAAGGACAGGAGGAAAACATTCAGTACTTC
NA | NA | TRBJ1-2 | TRBV4-1 | CASSQDAGGLGYTF | TGCGCCAGCAGCCAAGATGCGGGGGGGCTTGGCTACACCTTC
NA | NA | TRBJ1-3 | TRBV9 | CASSVTGGFSGNTIYF | TGTGCCAGCAGCGTAACGGGAGGGTTCTCTGGAAACACCATATATTTT
NA | NA | TRBJ2-3 | TRBV7-9 | CASSISGGTDTQYF | TGTGCCAGCAGCATTTCAGGGGGCACAGATACGCAGTATTTT
TRBD2 | few | TRBJ2-3 | TRBV29-1 | CSVSREDTDTQYF | TGCAGCGTCTCCCGGGAGGACACAGATACGCAGTATTTT
TRBD2 | few | TRBJ2-1 | TRBV7-9 | CASSMTSGGPAGNEQFF | TGTGCCAGCAGCATGACTAGCGGGGGCCCCGCGGGGAATGAGCAGTTCTTC
NA | NA | TRBJ1-4 | TRBV29-1 | CSAKGLGLNEKLFF | TGCAGCGCCAAAGGGTTGGGACTCAATGAAAAACTGTTTTTT
NA | few | TRBJ1-2 | TRBV9 | CASSVGGGTINYGYTF | TGTGCCAGCAGCGTAGGAGGTGGCACGATTAACTATGGCTACACCTTC
NA | few | TRBJ1-6 | TRBV2 | CASSSRTARDNSPLHF | TGTGCCAGCAGCTCCCGGACAGCCAGAGACAATTCACCCCTCCACTTT
NA | NA | TRBJ2-3 | TRBV7-2 | CASSLGPSTDTQYF | TGTGCCAGCAGCTTAGGGCCTAGCACAGATACGCAGTATTTT
TRBD1 | few | TRBJ1-2 | TRBV4-1 | CASSQGGGRGNYGYTF | TGCGCCAGCAGCCAAGGAGGGGGCCGCGGTAACTATGGCTACACCTTC
NA | few | TRBJ1-2 | TRBV29-1 | CSDSGTRDDYGYTF | TGCAGCGATTCCGGGACAAGGGACGACTATGGCTACACCTTC
NA | few | TRBJ2-7 | TRBV28 | CASRLPGADEQYF | TGTGCCAGCAGACTCCCGGGAGCCGACGAGCAGTACTTC
TRBD1 | few | TRBJ1-1 | TRBV7-3 | CASSAQGGTTEAFF | TGTGCCAGCAGCGCACAGGGGGGTACCACTGAAGCTTTCTTT
NA | NA | TRBJ2-7 | TRBV28 | CATQGSSEQYF | TGTGCCACCCAGGGGAGTTCTGAGCAGTACTTC
NA | NA | TRBJ2-3 | TRBV5-6 | CASSRGARRTDTQYF | TGTGCCAGCAGCCGGGGGGCACGAAGGACAGATACGCAGTATTTT
NA | NA | TRBJ2-1 | TRBV2 | CASSEDLGGRRNEQFF | TGTGCCAGCAGTGAAGACTTGGGGGGACGCCGCAATGAGCAGTTCTTC
NA | many | TRBJ1-3 | TRBV6-6 | CASSFQGSGNTIYF | TGTGCCAGCAGTTTCCAGGGTTCTGGAAACACCATATATTTT
TRBD1 | few | TRBJ2-5 | TRBV5-4 | CASSLPPGQGETQYF | TGTGCCAGCAGCCTCCCTCCGGGACAGGGGGAGACCCAGTACTTC
TRBD2 | NA | TRBJ2-7 | TRBV11-2 | CASSHFVGLAGDEQYF | TGTGCCAGCAGTCACTTCGTGGGACTAGCGGGGGACGAGCAGTACTTC
TRBD1 | few | TRBJ1-2 | TRBV5-1 | CASSPRDRVGYTF | TGCGCCAGCAGCCCCCGGGACAGGGTCGGCTACACCTTC
TRBD2 | many | TRBJ2-1 | TRBV27 | CASSRTGGPYNEQFF | TGTGCCAGCAGTCGCACGGGGGGGCCCTACAATGAGCAGTTCTTC
NA | few | TRBJ2-1 | TRBV21-1 | CASSLRAGGACMDEQFF | TGTGCCAGCAGCCTCCGTGCAGGGGGAGCGTGTATGGATGAGCAGTTCTTC
TRBD1 | NA | TRBJ1-6 | TRBV10-3 | CAIRIGTGDSPLHF | TGTGCCATCAGGATCGGGACAGGGGATTCACCCCTCCACTTT
TRBD2 | few | TRBJ2-5 | TRBV4-3 | CASSHGTSEETQYF | TGCGCCAGCAGCCACGGGACTAGCGAGGAGACCCAGTACTTC